This TCR beta chain was profiled in a study of OX40 agonist ivuxolimab in advanced cancers. For the wider study: The costimulatory receptor OX40 (CD134) was targeted by ivuxolimab, a fully human IgG2 agonistic monoclonal antibody. Intravenous ivuxolimab was administered to patients every 2 weeks at six dose levels: 0.01, 0.1, 0.3, 1.5, 3 and 10 mg/kg. Of the roughly 54 dose-escalation patients, hepatocellular carcinoma was present in 19, melanoma in approximately 15, renal cell carcinoma in 9 and head and neck cancer in 9. The dose-escalation cohort was 82.7% male with a mean age of roughly 62 years, ranging from roughly 23 to 79. Prior anti-PD-1, anti-PD-L1 or anti-CTLA-4 therapy was permitted, and checkpoint inhibitors had been received by 40% to 50% of dose-escalation patients. Partial responses occurred in three dose-escalation patients, of whom one had hepatocellular carcinoma and two had cutaneous melanoma. The purpose of peripheral TCRbeta sequencing was to test whether ivuxolimab changed TCR sequence diversity and led to clonal T-cell expansion. The paper reports the monotherapy dose-escalation portion (N of about 47 patients) of the phase I ivuxolimab trial.

The CDR1 and CDR2 encoded by the germline V gene (reference sequence) are MNHEY and SMNVEV. Clipping removes 4 bases from V and 4 bases from J, with 4 as the unmatched junction base count. The CDR3 goes from the cysteine to the phenylalanine over 15 residues. Of the read, only the CDR3 DNA is kept; its 45 bases are in frame from base 1. The trial excluded patients who had a history of autoimmune disease or were on systemic immunosuppression. Peripheral blood for TCR sequencing was collected from all dose cohorts at baseline, on cycle 4 day 1, and on cycle 7 day 1. Samples were obtained from an open-label, multicenter, first-in-human phase I dose-escalation trial of ivuxolimab. Adults with locally advanced or metastatic melanoma, renal cell carcinoma, hepatocellular carcinoma or head and neck squamous cell carcinoma were enrolled in the trial. Before TCR sequencing, CD4+ T cells and CD8+ T cells from peripheral blood were sorted into separate populations.

The investigation overall reported the following: At doses from 0.1 to 3.0 mg/kg, clonal expansion was seen in both CD4+ and CD8+ blood T cells between baseline and week 6. After ivuxolimab, more expanded clones were found on average in CD8+ T cells than in CD4+ T cells. In the 0.1-3.0 mg/kg groups, partial responders were among the patients with the lowest normalized peripheral clonal expansion, particularly in CD8+ T cells. Low levels of normalized T-cell clonal expansion were also seen in some patients who did not respond. Which antigens the clonally expanded peripheral T cells were specific for was not determined.

Comment on this clone: Its antigen is still unknown. No clone much larger than this one lies a single base away; base qualities are absent.

Genomic DNA was extracted from sorted cells for sequencing of the TCRbeta CDR3 region. The immunoSEQ Assay was used to sequence the TCRbeta CDR3 regions. The source is immuneACCESS, and TCRdb retained only in-frame sequences with V and J called. Part of the clones is not carried over; for the studies checked, unresolved V genes explain less than half of this, and the remainder is unexplained. The sample table lists about 62,000 clones, 65% to 85% of them with a count of one. Clones ranked in the top ten supply about 1% of the sample. The sequence derives from an adult with an advanced solid tumor such as melanoma, head and neck, liver or kidney cancer. The chain uses TRBV27 and TRBJ2-5; 12 bases in the junction line up with TRBD1. The input for sequencing was CD4+ or CD8+ T cells sorted from blood, taken in a trial of the OX40 agonist ivuxolimab. The nucleotide sequence is given as TGTGCCAGCAGTTCCGGGACAGGGGGCGCAGAGACCCAGTACTTC. Translated, this is CASSSGTGGAETQYF.